The clone carrying this T cell receptor beta chain came up once. Its antigen remains unidentified. The length of the CDR3 is 12 residues. The germline V and J ends were trimmed by 4 bases and 7 bases, with 10 bases remaining between them. Looked up from germline, CDR1 is LGHDT and CDR2 is YNNKEL (reference sequence). These data originate in a study of T cell responses to AZD1222 COVID-19 vaccine. General study results and limits: The donors showed a predominance of white British ancestry and of females, with possible underestimation of clonal diversity. Variant regions that are unmutated are reportedly the target of nearly half of spike-specific TCRs. Regions 160-218 and 743-854 dominated among vaccine-associated CD4 TCRs spanning spike.

Profiling relied on immunoSEQ multiplex PCR, and the TCRdb table lists in-frame clones only, not all of them. The data hold 90,000 to 150,000 clones, with about 90% observed a single time. This sample comprised peripheral blood, obtained 28 days after the second AZD1222 dose. This clonotype was obtained from an adult who received the AZD1222 COVID-19 vaccine. The chain links TRBV3-1 (or the pseudogene TRBV3-2) to TRBJ1-2; D is possibly TRBD1 (5 bases). The CDR3 reads CASSPQGLGYTF. CDR3 nucleotides: TGTGCCAGCAGCCCCCAGGGACTTGGCTACACCTTC.